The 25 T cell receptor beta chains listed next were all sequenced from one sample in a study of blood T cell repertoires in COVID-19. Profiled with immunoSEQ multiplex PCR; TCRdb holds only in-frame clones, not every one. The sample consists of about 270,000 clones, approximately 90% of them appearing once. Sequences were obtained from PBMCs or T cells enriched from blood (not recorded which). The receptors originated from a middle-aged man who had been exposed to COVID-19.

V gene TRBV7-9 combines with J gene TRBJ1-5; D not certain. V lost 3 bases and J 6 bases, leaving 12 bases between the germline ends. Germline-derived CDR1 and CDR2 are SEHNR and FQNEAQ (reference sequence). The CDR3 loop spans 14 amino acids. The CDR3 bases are TGTGCCAGCAGCTTGGAGGAGGGCGGTCAGCCCCAGCATTTT. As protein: CASSLEEGGQPQHF.

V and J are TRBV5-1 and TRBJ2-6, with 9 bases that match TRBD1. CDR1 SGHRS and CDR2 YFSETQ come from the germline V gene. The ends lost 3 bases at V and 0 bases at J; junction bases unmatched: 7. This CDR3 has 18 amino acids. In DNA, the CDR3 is TGCGCCAGCAGCTCAACGGGACAGGGAACCTCTGGGGCCAACGTCCTGACTTTC. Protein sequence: CASSSTGQGTSGANVLTF. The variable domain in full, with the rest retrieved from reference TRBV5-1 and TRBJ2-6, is KAGVTQTPRYLIKTRGQQVTLSCSPISGHRSVSWYQQTPGQGLQFLFEYFSETQRNKGNFPGRFSGRQFSNSRSEMNVSTLELGDSALYLCASSSTGQGTSGANVLTFGAGSRLTVL.

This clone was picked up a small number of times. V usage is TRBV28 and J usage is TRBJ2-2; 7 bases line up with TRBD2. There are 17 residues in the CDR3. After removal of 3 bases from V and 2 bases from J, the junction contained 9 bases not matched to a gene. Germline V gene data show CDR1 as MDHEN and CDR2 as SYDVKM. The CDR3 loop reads CASSFGSQRDNTGELFF. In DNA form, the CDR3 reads TGTGCCAGCAGTTTTGGTTCCCAGCGGGATAACACCGGGGAGCTGTTTTTT.

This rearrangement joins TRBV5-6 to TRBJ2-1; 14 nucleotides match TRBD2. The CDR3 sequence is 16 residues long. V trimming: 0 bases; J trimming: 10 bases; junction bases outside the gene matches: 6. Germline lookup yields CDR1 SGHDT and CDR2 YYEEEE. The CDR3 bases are TGTGCCAGCAGCTTGGAGGGACTAGCGGGAGCTTGGGAGCAGTTCTTC. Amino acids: CASSLEGLAGAWEQFF.

The CDR3 region is CASSGTSGRLSSYEQYF. The DNA for the CDR3 is TGTGCCAGCAGTGGGACTAGCGGGAGACTTAGCTCCTACGAGCAGTACTTC. V gene TRBV2 combines with J gene TRBJ2-7; 13 bases match TRBD2. The CDR3 is 17 residues long. Germline V gene sequence: CDR1 SNHLY, CDR2 FYNNEI. The V segment lost 4 bases and the J segment 0 bases; nucleotides outside the gene matches: 6. The complete variable domain, with remaining parts taken from reference TRBV2 and TRBJ2-7, reads EPEVTQTPSHQVTQMGQEVILRCVPISNHLYFYWYRQILGQKVEFLVSFYNNEISEKSEIFDDQFSVERPDGSNFTLKIRSTKLEDSAMYFCASSGTSGRLSSYEQYFGPGTRLTVT.

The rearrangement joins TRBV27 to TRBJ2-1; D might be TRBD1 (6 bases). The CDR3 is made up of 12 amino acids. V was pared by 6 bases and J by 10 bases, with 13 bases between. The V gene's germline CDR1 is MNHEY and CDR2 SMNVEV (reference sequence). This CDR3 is CASRQGRWEQFF. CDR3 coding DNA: TGTGCCAGCAGACAGGGAAGGTGGGAGCAGTTCTTC.

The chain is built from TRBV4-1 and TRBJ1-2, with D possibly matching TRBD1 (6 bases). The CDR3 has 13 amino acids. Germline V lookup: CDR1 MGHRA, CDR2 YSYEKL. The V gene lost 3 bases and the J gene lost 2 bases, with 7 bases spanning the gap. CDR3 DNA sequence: TGCGCCAGCAGCCAGGGACAAAACTATGGCTACACCTTC. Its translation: CASSQGQNYGYTF.

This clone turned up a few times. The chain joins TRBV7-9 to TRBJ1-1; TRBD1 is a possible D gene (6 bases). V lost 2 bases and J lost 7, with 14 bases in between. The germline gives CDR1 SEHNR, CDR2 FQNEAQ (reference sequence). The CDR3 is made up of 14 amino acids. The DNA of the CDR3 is TGTGCCAGCAGCTTAAGTGAGGGGGAGGGTGAAGCTTTCTTT. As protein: CASSLSEGEGEAFF.

This CDR3 reads CASSIRAGGELFF. The CDR3 bases are TGTGCCAGCAGCATCAGGGCTGGCGGGGAGCTGTTTTTT. The V and J genes are TRBV5-6 and TRBJ2-2; a possible D gene is TRBD1 (5 bases). This CDR3 spans 13 amino acids. V was shortened by 4 bases and J by 7 bases, with 11 bases between the two germline ends. Germline-derived CDR1 and CDR2 are SGHDT and YYEEEE.

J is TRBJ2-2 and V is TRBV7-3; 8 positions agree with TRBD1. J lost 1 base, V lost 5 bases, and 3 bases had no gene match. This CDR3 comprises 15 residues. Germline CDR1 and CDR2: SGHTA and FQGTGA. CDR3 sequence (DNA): TGTGCCAGCAGCCAGGGGGCTCTGAACACCGGGGAGCTGTTTTTT. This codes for CASSQGALNTGELFF.

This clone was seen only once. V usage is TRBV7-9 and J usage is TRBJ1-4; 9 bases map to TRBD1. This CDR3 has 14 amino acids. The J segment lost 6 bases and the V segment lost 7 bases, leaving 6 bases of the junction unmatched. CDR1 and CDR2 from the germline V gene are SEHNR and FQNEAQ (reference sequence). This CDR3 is CASTGRTGDEKLFF. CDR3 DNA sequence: TGTGCCAGCACCGGGAGGACAGGGGATGAAAAACTGTTTTTT. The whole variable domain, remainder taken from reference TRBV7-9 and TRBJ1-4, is DTGVSQNPRHKITKRGQNVTFRCDPISEHNRLYWYRQTLGQGPEFLTYFQNEAQLEKSRLLSDRFSAERPKGSFSTLEIQRTEQGDSAMYLCASTGRTGDEKLFFGSGTQLSVL.

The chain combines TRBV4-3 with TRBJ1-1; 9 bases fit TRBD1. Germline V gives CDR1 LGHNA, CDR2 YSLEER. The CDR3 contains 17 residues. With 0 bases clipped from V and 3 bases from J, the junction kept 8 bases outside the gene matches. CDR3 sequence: CASSQDGTGIADTEAFF. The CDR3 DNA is TGCGCCAGCAGCCAAGATGGGACAGGGATTGCGGACACTGAAGCTTTCTTT.

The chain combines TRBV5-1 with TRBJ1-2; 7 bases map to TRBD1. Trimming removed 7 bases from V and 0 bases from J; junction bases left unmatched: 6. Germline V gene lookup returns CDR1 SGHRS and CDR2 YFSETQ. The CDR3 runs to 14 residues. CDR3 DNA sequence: TGCGCCAGCCGGACAGGAGACACTAACTATGGCTACACCTTC. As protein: CASRTGDTNYGYTF.

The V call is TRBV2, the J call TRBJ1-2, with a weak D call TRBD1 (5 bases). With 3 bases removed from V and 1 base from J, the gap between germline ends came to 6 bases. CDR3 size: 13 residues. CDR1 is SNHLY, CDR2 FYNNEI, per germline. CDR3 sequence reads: CASSDRDNYGYTF. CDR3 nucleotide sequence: TGTGCCAGCAGTGACAGGGATAACTATGGCTACACCTTC.

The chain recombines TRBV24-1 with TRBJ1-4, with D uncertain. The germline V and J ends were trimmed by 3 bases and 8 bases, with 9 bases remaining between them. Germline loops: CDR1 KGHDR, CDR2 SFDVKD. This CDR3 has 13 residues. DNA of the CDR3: TGTGCCACCAGTGATGGCGGAATAGAAAAACTGTTTTTT. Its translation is CATSDGGIEKLFF.

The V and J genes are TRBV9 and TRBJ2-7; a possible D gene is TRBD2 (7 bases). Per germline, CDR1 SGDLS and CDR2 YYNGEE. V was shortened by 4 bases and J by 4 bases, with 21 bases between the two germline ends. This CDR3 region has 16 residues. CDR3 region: CASSQGGGQKLYEQYF. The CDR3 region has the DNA TGTGCCAGCAGCCAAGGCGGGGGCCAAAAGTTATACGAGCAGTACTTC.

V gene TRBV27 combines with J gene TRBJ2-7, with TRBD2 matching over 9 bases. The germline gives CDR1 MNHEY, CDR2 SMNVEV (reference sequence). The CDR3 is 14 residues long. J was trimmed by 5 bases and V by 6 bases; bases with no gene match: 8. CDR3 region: CASRLAGPANEQYF. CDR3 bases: TGTGCCAGCAGGCTAGCGGGACCAGCCAACGAGCAGTACTTC.

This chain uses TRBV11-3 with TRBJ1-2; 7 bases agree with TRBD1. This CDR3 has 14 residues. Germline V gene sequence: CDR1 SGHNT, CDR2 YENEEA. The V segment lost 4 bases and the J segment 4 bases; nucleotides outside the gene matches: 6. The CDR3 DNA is TGTGCCAGCAGCTCCCGGGACAGCATCTATGGCTACACCTTC. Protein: CASSSRDSIYGYTF.

CDR3 sequence: CASQTGYNEQFF. CDR3 DNA sequence: TGTGCCAGCCAGACAGGGTACAATGAGCAGTTCTTC. The chain employs TRBV28 and TRBJ2-1; TRBD1 matches 7 bases. The trim removed 8 bases at V and 4 bases at J, leaving 2 bases unmatched. The CDR3 runs to 12 residues. Germline CDR1 reads MDHEN; CDR2 reads SYDVKM.

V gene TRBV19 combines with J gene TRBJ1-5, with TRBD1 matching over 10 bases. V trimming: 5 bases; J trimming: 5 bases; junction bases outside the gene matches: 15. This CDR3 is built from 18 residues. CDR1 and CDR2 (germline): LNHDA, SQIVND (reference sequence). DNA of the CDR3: TGTGCCAGTAGTGAGTCCCCGGTCGAGACAGGGGGCTATCAGCCCCAGCATTTT. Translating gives CASSESPVETGGYQPQHF.

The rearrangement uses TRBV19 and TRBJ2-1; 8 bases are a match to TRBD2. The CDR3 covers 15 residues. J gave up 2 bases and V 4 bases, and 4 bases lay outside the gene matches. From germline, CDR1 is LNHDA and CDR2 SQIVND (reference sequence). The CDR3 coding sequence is TGTGCCAGTAGTAAGGGACTAGTCACCTACAATGAGCAGTTCTTC. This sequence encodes CASSKGLVTYNEQFF.

CDR3 DNA sequence: TGTGCTAGTGGTTCGACAGGGCCCGAAAAACTGTTTTTT. Its protein is CASGSTGPEKLFF. The chain links TRBV12-5 to TRBJ1-4, with 7 nucleotides matching TRBD1. CDR1 LGHNT and CDR2 FRNRAP come from the germline V gene. V shed 4 bases, J shed 8 bases, and the junction held 4 bases outside the gene matches. This CDR3 spans 13 amino acids.

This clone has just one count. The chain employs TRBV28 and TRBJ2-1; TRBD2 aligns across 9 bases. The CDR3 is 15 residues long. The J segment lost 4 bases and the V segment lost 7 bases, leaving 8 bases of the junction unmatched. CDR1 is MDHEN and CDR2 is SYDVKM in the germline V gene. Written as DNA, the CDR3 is TGTGCCAGCACTCTCGGGACTAGCTTTTACAATGAGCAGTTCTTC. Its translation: CASTLGTSFYNEQFF. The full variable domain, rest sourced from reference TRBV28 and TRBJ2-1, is DVKVTQSSRYLVKRTGEKVFLECVQDMDHENMFWYRQDPGLGLRLIYFSYDVKMKEKGDIPEGYSVSREKKERFSLILESASTNQTSMYLCASTLGTSFYNEQFFGPGTRLTVL.

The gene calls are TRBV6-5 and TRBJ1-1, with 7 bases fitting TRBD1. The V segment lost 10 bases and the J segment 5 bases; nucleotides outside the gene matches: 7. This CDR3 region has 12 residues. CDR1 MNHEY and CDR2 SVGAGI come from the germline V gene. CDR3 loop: CAIRDRGTEAFF. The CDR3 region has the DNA TGTGCCATCAGGGACAGAGGGACTGAAGCTTTCTTT.

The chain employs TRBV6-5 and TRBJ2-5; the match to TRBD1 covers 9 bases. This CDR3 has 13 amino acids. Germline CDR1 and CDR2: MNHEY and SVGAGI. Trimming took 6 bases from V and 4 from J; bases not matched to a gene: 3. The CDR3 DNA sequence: TGTGCCAGCAGACCGACAGGGGGAGAGACCCAGTACTTC. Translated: CASRPTGGETQYF.